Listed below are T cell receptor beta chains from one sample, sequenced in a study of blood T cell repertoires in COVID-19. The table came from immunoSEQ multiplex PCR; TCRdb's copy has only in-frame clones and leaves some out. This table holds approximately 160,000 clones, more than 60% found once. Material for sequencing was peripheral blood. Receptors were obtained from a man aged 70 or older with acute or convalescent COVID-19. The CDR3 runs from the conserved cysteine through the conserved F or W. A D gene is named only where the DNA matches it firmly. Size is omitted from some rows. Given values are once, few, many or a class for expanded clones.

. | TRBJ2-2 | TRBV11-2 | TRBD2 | TGTGCCAGCAGCTTAGGCGGGGGGGCGATAACCGGGGAGCTGTTTTTT | CASSLGGGAITGELFF
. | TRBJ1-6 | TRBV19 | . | TGTGCCAGTAGTCAAAACGGACGGGGAGGCTCACCCCTCCACTTT | CASSQNGRGGSPLHF
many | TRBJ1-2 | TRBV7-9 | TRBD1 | TGTGCCAGCAGCCGACGGGACAGGGCCATTGGCTACACCTTC | CASSRRDRAIGYTF
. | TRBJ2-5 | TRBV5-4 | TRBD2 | TGTGCCAGCAGCTCTCTAGCGGAGCAAGAGACCCAGTACTTC | CASSSLAEQETQYF
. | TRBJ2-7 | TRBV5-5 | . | TGTGCCAGCAGCTTCTTCGAGCCTTACGAGCAGTACTTC | CASSFFEPYEQYF
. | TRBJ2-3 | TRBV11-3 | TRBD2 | TGTGCCAGCAGCTTAGGATTAGCGCCGGGGGGGAGGCAGTATTTT | CASSLGLAPGGRQYF
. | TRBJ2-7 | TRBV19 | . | TGTGCCAGTAGTATAGGGGGGGGCGGCTACGAGCAGTACTTC | CASSIGGGGYEQYF
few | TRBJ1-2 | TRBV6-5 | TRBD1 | TGTGCCAGCACCAGACTGGGGACAGTTTATGGCTACACCTTC | CASTRLGTVYGYTF
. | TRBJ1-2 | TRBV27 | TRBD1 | TGTGCCAGCAGTTCCGGACAGGGGGCGAACTATGGCTACACCTTC | CASSSGQGANYGYTF
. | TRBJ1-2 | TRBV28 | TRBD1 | TGTGCCAGCAGTTTGGACAGGCCTGGCTACACCTTC | CASSLDRPGYTF
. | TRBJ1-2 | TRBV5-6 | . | TGTGCCAGCAGCTCCTCGGAGGGGAGCGCGTTCTATGGCTACACCTTC | CASSSSEGSAFYGYTF
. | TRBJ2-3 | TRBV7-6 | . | TGTGCCAGCAGCTTAAATGTAGGGGGCACAGATACGCAGTATTTT | CASSLNVGGTDTQYF
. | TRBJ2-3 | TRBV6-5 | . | TGTGCCAGCAGCAAGGGGGAAAGGGCACCGGATACGCAGTATTTT | CASSKGERAPDTQYF
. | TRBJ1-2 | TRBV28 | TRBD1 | TGTGCCAGCAGTTTAGCAGGGACAGGCGAGTATGGCTACACCTTC | CASSLAGTGEYGYTF
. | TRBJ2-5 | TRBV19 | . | TGTGCCAGTAGTGTTCGAGATGGAGATAAGGAGACCCAGTACTTC | CASSVRDGDKETQYF
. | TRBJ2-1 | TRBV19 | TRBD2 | TGTGCCAGTAGGGAGAGGGGACTAGCGGTCAATGAGCAGTTCTTC | CASRERGLAVNEQFF
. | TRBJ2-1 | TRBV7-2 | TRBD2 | TGTGCCAGCAGCCCTCGGACTAGCGGGAGGAGTTCCTACAATGAGCAGTTCTTC | CASSPRTSGRSSYNEQFF
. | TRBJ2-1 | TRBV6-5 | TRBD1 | TGTGCCAGCAGTTACGGCCGGGACAGGAGCTACAATGAGCAGTTCTTC | CASSYGRDRSYNEQFF
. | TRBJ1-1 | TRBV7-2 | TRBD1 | TGTGCCAGCAGCCCGCGACAGGGGTCCGAAGCTTTCTTT | CASSPRQGSEAFF
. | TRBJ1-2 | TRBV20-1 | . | TGCAGTGCTAGTCAAGGGGGGGGGCGCGACTATGGCTACACCTTC | CSASQGGGRDYGYTF
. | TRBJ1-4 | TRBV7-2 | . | TGTGCCAGCAGCTTAGCGTCAGGGTTACACGAAAAACTGTTTTTT | CASSLASGLHEKLFF
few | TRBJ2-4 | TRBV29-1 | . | TGCAGCGCCTTGGACGCCCTAGCCGTCAAAAACATTCAGTACTTC | CSALDALAVKNIQYF
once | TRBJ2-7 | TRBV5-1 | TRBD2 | TGCGCCAGCAGCCCGACGGGGGGAACTCTCAGCTCCTACGAGCAGTACTTC | CASSPTGGTLSSYEQYF
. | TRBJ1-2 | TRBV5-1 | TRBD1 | TGCGCCAGCAGCTCTCCGGGACAGGGAAGTGTCGGCGATGGCTACACCTTC | CASSSPGQGSVGDGYTF
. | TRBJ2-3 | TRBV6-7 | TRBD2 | TGTGCCAGCCCCCTTGCGGGGGGCCCCACAGATACGCAGTATTTT | CASPLAGGPTDTQYF
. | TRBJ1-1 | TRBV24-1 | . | TGTGCCACCAGTGGAGGGTTTGAAGCTTTCTTT | CATSGGFEAFF
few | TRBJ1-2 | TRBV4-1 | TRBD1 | TGCGCCAGCAGCCAAGCCGGGACAGCTAACTATGGCTACACCTTC | CASSQAGTANYGYTF
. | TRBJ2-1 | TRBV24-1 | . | TGTGCCACCAGTGATTTCGGTGAGCAGTTCTTC | CATSDFGEQFF
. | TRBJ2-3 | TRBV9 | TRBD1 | TGTGCCAGCAGCGCCCGGGACAGAAGCACAGATACGCAGTATTTT | CASSARDRSTDTQYF
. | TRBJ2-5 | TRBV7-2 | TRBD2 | TGTGCCAGCAGCCCGTCGCTTCTGTGGGGGGGTGTGGAGACCCAGTACTTC | CASSPSLLWGGVETQYF
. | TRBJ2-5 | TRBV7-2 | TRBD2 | TGTGCCAGCCGAAGGACTAGCGGCACTCAAGAGACCCAGTACTTC | CASRRTSGTQETQYF
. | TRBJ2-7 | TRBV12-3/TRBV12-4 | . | TGTGCCAGCAGTTTACGGCCAGGGTCCGAGCAGTACTTC | CASSLRPGSEQYF